Listed below are T cell receptor beta chains from one sample, sequenced in a study of cytomegalovirus exposure and HLA in healthy donors. The assay was immunoSEQ multiplex PCR, and TCRdb's table has in-frame clones only and misses some. The table has 200,000 to 250,000 clones, 60% to 80% seen once. Sequencing was performed on PBMCs. These receptors came from a male donor in good health and CMV-seronegative. The CDR3 runs from the conserved cysteine through the conserved F or W. The order of the fields is J gene, V gene, clone size, D gene, CDR3 DNA, CDR3 protein. D genes are given only for firm matches. Expanded clones get a size class; other rows say once, few or many, or leave the size out.

TRBJ2-5,TRBV6-5,.,TRBD1,TGTGCCAGCAGTCCCGGGACAGGGGGTGAGACCCAGTACTTC,CASSPGTGGETQYF
TRBJ2-7,TRBV7-3,.,.,TGTGCCAGCAGCTTATCCCCAGACTACGAGCAGTACTTC,CASSLSPDYEQYF
TRBJ2-5,TRBV18,.,.,TGTGCCAGCTCACGGAGAGGTACAGAGACCCAGTACTTC,CASSRRGTETQYF
TRBJ2-7,TRBV2,few,TRBD2,TGTGCCAGCAGTACCGAAGGGGAGGGCAACGAGCAGTACTTC,CASSTEGEGNEQYF
TRBJ2-1,TRBV5-1,.,TRBD2,TGCGCCAGCAGCACCACAGGGACTAGCGGGGTAAATGAGCAGTTCTTC,CASSTTGTSGVNEQFF
TRBJ1-2,TRBV6-5,few,.,TGTGCCAGCAGTTATCAGGACAGTAACTATGGCTACACCTTC,CASSYQDSNYGYTF
TRBJ2-5,TRBV7-6,.,TRBD2,TGTGCCAGCAGCTTATCAGGACTAGCGAAGAAAGAGACCCAGTACTTC,CASSLSGLAKKETQYF
TRBJ2-7,TRBV5-6,.,.,TGTGCCAGCAGCTTGAGCTCGGCGCGGAAAGGTCAGTACTTC,CASSLSSARKGQYF
TRBJ2-6,TRBV6-4,.,TRBD1,TGTGCCAGCAGTGACGTTAGCACAGGGGGCCCCTCTGGGGCCAACGTCCTGACTTTC,CASSDVSTGGPSGANVLTF
TRBJ2-2,TRBV7-3,.,.,TGTGCCAGCAGCCCCAGCGGGCCCGGGGAGCTGTTTTTT,CASSPSGPGELFF
TRBJ2-5,TRBV7-2,.,TRBD2,TGTGCCAGCAGCCGCGCTGGAGCGGGAGGAGGTGAGACCCAGTACTTC,CASSRAGAGGGETQYF
TRBJ2-7,TRBV2,.,TRBD2,TGTGCCACCAAAGCGCTAAAGCGGGAGGGTTTTGGGTACGAGCAGTACTTC,CATKALKREGFGYEQYF
TRBJ2-1,TRBV6-6,.,.,TGTGCCAGCACCTCCCTACAGGGCGTAGACAATGAGCAGTTCTTC,CASTSLQGVDNEQFF
TRBJ2-7,TRBV5-3,.,TRBD2,TGTGCCAGAAGCTTGATGCCGGGAGGGCACTACGAGCAGTACTTC,CARSLMPGGHYEQYF
TRBJ2-7,TRBV10-2,.,TRBD2,TGCGCCAGCAGTGAGTATCCGCGGGAGGACTACGAGCAGTACTTC,CASSEYPREDYEQYF
TRBJ2-7,TRBV7-2,.,TRBD2,TGTGCCAGCAGCAGCAGTAGCGGGAGGGCCTCCTACGAGCAGTACTTC,CASSSSSGRASYEQYF
TRBJ1-1,TRBV27,few,TRBD1,TGTGCCAGCAGTTTAAGGGACAGGGAAGATGGAGCTTTCTTT,CASSLRDREDGAFF
TRBJ2-2,TRBV7-3,.,.,TGTGCCAGCAGCTTATTCTCAGCGAACACCGGGGAGCTGTTTTTT,CASSLFSANTGELFF
TRBJ1-4,TRBV4-1,few,.,TGCGCCAGCAGCCAAGACGATCCTAACGCAGAAAAACTGTTTTTT,CASSQDDPNAEKLFF
TRBJ2-1,TRBV5-4,.,TRBD2,TGTGCCAGCAGCACTGAGAGGGCGGGAGCTTACAATGAGCAGTTCTTC,CASSTERAGAYNEQFF
TRBJ2-1,TRBV11-3,.,TRBD2,TGTGCCAGCAGCTTCGGGACTAGCTCCTACAATGAGCAGTTCTTC,CASSFGTSSYNEQFF
TRBJ2-5,TRBV19,.,TRBD1,TGTGCCAGTAGTTTAGAGGGCGGACAGGGGGGCCAAGAGACCCAGTACTTC,CASSLEGGQGGQETQYF
TRBJ2-2,TRBV5-4,.,.,TGTGCCAGCAGCTTGCGGCTAGGGGGCACCGGGGAGCTGTTTTTT,CASSLRLGGTGELFF